Below, 3 T cell receptor beta chains from the same sample are listed, as sequenced in a study of shared clonotypes between healthy human individuals. This table comes from immunoSEQ multiplex PCR, and its TCRdb copy is limited to in-frame clones, with some not included. In the table there are over 2 million clones, roughly 95% of which are singletons. The specimen was naive CD4+ T cells sorted from blood. The subset: CD45RA+ positively selected. The receptor source for this set is a man aged 18 to 29 in good health.

For this clone: The sample contains more than one DNA sequence encoding this CDR3. The gene calls are TRBV4-3 and TRBJ1-5; D unresolved. The length of the CDR3 is 13 residues. Germline lookup yields CDR1 LGHNA and CDR2 YSLEER. Trimming left V 0 bases short and J 6 bases short, with 6 bases between. The CDR3 region has the DNA TGCGCCAGCAGCCAAGATCGAGGTCAGCCCCAGCATTTT. It encodes CASSQDRGQPQHF.

J is TRBJ2-5 and V is TRBV28, with 7 bases identical to TRBD2. The J call could be wrong; TRBJ2-7 is a better fit for the DNA end. The germline V gene has CDR1 MDHEN and CDR2 SYDVKM. The length of the CDR3 is 15 residues. The CDR3 DNA reads TGTGCCAGCAGTTTGTTAGCGGGCCCTTCCTACGAGCAGTACTTC. Residues: CASSLLAGPSYEQYF.

This chain links TRBV2 with TRBJ2-7; 11 positions agree with TRBD2. V was clipped by 8 bases and J by 3 bases; unmatched bases: 15. Germline V gene sequence: CDR1 SNHLY, CDR2 FYNNEI. There are 17 residues in the CDR3. The CDR3 coding sequence is TGTGCCAGCTGTAGTCAGGGGTTAACTAGCGGGAGCTACGAGCAGTACTTC. Protein: CASCSQGLTSGSYEQYF. Filled out from reference TRBV2 and TRBJ2-7, the complete variable domain reads EPEVTQTPSHQVTQMGQEVILRCVPISNHLYFYWYRQILGQKVEFLVSFYNNEISEKSEIFDDQFSVERPDGSNFTLKIRSTKLEDSAMYFCASCSQGLTSGSYEQYFGPGTRLTVT.